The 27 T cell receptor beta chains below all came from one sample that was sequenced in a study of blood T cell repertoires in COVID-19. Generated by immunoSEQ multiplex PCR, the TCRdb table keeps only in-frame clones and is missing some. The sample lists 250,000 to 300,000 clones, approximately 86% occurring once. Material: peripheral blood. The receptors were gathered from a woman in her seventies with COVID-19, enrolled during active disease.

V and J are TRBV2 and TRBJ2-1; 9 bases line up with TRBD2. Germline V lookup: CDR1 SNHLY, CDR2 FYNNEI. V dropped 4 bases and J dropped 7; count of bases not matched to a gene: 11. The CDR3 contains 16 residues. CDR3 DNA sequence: TGTGCCAGCAGTGTAGGCGGGGGGGTACTGGGAAATGAGCAGTTCTTC. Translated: CASSVGGGVLGNEQFF.

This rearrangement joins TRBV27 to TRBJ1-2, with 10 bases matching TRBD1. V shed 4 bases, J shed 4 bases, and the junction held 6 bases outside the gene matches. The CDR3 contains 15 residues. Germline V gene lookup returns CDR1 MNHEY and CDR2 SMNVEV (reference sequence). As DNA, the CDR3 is TGTGCCAGCAGTTCGGTACGACAGGGGGCCTATGGCTACACCTTC. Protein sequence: CASSSVRQGAYGYTF.

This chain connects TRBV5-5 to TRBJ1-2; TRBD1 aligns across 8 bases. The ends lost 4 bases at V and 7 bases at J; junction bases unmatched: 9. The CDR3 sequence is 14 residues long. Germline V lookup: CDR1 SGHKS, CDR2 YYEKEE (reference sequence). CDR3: CASSLDRVRGGYTF. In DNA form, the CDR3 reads TGTGCCAGCAGCCTGGACAGGGTTAGGGGTGGCTACACCTTC.

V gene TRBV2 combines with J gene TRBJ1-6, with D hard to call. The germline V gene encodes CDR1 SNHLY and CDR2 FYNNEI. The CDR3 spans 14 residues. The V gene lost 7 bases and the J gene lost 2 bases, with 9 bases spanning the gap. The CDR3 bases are TGTGCCAGCATGTGGGCACCCTATAATTCACCCCTCCACTTT. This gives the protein CASMWAPYNSPLHF.

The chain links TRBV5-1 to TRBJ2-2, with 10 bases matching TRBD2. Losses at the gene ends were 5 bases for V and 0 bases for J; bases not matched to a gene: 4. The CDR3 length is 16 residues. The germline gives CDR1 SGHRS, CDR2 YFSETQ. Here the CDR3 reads CASSSLAGANTGELFF. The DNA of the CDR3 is TGCGCCAGCAGTTCTCTAGCGGGGGCGAACACCGGGGAGCTGTTTTTT.

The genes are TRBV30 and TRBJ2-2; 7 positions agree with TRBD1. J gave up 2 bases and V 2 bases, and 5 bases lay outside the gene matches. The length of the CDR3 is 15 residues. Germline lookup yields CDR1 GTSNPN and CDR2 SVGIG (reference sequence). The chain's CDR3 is CAWSYRDRNTGELFF. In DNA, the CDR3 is TGTGCCTGGAGTTACCGGGACAGAAACACCGGGGAGCTGTTTTTT.

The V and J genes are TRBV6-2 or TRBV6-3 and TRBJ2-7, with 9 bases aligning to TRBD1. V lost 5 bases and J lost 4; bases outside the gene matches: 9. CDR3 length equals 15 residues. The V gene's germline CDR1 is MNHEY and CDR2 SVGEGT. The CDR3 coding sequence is TGTGCCAGCAGTACAGCCGGGACAGGGTCGTACGAGCAGTACTTC. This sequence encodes CASSTAGTGSYEQYF.

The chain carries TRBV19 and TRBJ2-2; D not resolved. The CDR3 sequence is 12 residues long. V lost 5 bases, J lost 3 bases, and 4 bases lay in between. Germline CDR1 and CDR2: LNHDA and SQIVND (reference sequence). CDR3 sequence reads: CASSVYTGELFF. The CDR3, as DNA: TGTGCCAGTAGTGTATACACCGGGGAGCTGTTTTTT. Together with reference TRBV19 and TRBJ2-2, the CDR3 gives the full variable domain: DGGITQSPKYLFRKEGQNVTLSCEQNLNHDAMYWYRQDPGQGLRLIYYSQIVNDFQKGDIAEGYSVSREKKESFPLTVTSAQKNPTAFYLCASSVYTGELFFGEGSRLTVL.

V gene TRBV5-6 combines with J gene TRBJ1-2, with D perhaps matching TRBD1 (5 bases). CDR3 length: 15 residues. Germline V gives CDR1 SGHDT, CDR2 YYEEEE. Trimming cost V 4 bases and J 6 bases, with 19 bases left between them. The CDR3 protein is CASSLQRGAGDGYTF. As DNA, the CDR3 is TGTGCCAGCAGCCTTCAAAGGGGCGCGGGGGATGGCTACACCTTC.

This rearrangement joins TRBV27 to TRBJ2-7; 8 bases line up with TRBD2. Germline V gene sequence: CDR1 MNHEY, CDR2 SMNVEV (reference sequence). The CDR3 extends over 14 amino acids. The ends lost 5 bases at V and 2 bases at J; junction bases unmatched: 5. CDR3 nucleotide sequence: TGTGCCAGCAGTCCCCAGCGGGGGCCCTACGAGCAGTACTTC. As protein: CASSPQRGPYEQYF.

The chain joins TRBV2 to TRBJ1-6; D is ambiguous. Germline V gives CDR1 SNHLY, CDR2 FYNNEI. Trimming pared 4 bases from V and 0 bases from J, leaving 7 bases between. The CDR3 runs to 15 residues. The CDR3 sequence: CASSVEDSYNSPLHF. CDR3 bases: TGTGCCAGCAGTGTGGAGGACTCCTATAATTCACCCCTCCACTTT.

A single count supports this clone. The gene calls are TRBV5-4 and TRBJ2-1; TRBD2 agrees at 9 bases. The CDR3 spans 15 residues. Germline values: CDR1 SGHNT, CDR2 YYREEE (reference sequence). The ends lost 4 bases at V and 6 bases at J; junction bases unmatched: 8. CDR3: CASSEPGLARNEQFF. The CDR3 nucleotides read TGTGCCAGCAGCGAACCGGGACTAGCCCGCAATGAGCAGTTCTTC.

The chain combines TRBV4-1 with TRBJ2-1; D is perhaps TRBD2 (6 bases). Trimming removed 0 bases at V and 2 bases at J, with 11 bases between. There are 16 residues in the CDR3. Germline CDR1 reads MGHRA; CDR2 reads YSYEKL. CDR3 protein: CASSQDLAGPYNEQFF. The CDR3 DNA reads TGCGCCAGCAGCCAAGATTTGGCGGGGCCCTACAATGAGCAGTTCTTC.

CDR3 protein: CASSPPGTGETEAFF. CDR3 nucleotide sequence: TGTGCCAGCAGCCCCCCAGGGACAGGGGAGACTGAAGCTTTCTTT. The V and J genes are TRBV9 and TRBJ1-1, with 10 positions matching TRBD1. The germline V gene has CDR1 SGDLS and CDR2 YYNGEE. The CDR3 spans 15 residues. V lost 4 bases and J lost 5; bases outside the gene matches: 8.

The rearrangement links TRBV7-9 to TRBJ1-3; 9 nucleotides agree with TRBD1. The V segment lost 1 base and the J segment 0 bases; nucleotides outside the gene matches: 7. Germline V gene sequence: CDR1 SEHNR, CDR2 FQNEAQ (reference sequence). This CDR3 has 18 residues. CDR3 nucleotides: TGTGCCAGCAGCTTAGGGGGGACAGGGATGCCCTCTGGAAACACCATATATTTT. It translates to CASSLGGTGMPSGNTIYF.

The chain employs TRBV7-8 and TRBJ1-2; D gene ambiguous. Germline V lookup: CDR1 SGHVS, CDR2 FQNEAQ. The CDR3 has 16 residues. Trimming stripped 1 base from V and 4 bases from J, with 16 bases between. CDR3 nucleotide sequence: TGTGCCAGCAGCTTAGAAACCCCCGAAGCGTCCTATGGCTACACCTTC. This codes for CASSLETPEASYGYTF.

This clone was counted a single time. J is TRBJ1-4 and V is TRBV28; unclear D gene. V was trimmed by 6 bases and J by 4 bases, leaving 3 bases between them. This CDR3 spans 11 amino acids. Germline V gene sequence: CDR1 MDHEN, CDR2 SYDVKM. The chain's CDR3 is CASRSNEKLFF. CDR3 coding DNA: TGTGCCAGCAGGAGTAATGAAAAACTGTTTTTT.

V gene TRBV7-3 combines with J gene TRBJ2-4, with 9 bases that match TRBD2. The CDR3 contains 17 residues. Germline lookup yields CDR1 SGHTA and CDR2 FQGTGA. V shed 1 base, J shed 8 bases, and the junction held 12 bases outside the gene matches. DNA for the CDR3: TGTGCCAGCAGCTTAAGTCCAGCGGGGGGATTAAAAGACATTCAGTACTTC. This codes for CASSLSPAGGLKDIQYF.

The DNA of the CDR3 is TGCGCCAGCAGCCGGGGACAGGAGGCCTACGAGCAGTACTTC. Amino acids: CASSRGQEAYEQYF. The V gene is TRBV4-1, the J gene TRBJ2-7; 8 bases agree with TRBD1. CDR1 is MGHRA and CDR2 is YSYEKL in the germline V gene. V gave up 4 bases and J gave up 2 bases; unmatched junction bases: 4. The CDR3 is 14 residues long.

The DNA for the CDR3 is TGTGCCAGCAGCTCGGGGTCGAATTCACCCCTCCACTTT. Translated: CASSSGSNSPLHF. This chain uses TRBV7-3 with TRBJ1-6, with unresolved D. This CDR3 is built from 13 residues. CDR1 is SGHTA and CDR2 is FQGTGA in the germline V gene. V was trimmed by 4 bases and J by 7 bases, leaving 8 bases between them. The whole variable domain, filled in from reference TRBV7-3 and TRBJ1-6, reads GAGVSQTPSNKVTEKGKYVELRCDPISGHTALYWYRQSLGQGPEFLIYFQGTGAADDSGLPNDRFFAVRPEGSVSTLKIQRTERGDSAVYLCASSSGSNSPLHFGNGTRLTVT.

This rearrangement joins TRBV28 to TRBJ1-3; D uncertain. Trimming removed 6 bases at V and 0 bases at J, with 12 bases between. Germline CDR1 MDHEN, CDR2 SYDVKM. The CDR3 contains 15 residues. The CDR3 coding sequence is TGTGCCAGCAGCCAACTTACGTACTCTGGAAACACCATATATTTT. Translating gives CASSQLTYSGNTIYF.

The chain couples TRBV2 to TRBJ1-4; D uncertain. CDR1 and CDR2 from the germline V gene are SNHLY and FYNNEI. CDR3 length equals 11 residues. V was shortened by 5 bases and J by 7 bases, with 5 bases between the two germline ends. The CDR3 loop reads CASSRGEKLFF. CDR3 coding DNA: TGTGCCAGCAGTAGAGGTGAAAAACTGTTTTTT. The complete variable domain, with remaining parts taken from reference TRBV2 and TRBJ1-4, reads EPEVTQTPSHQVTQMGQEVILRCVPISNHLYFYWYRQILGQKVEFLVSFYNNEISEKSEIFDDQFSVERPDGSNFTLKIRSTKLEDSAMYFCASSRGEKLFFGSGTQLSVL.

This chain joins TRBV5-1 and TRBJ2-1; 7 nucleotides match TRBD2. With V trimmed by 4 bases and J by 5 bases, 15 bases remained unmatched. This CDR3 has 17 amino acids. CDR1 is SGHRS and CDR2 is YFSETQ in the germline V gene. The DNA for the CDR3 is TGCGCCAGCAGCCTCCGCCCCATGACTAGCTCGAACAATGAGCAGTTCTTC. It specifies CASSLRPMTSSNNEQFF.

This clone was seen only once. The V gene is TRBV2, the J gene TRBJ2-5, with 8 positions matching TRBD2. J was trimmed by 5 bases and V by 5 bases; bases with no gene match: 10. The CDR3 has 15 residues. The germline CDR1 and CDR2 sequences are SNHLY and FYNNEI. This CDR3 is CASSREPGGAETQYF. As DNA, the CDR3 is TGTGCCAGCAGTCGGGAGCCGGGGGGGGCGGAGACCCAGTACTTC. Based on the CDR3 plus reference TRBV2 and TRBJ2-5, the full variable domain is EPEVTQTPSHQVTQMGQEVILRCVPISNHLYFYWYRQILGQKVEFLVSFYNNEISEKSEIFDDQFSVERPDGSNFTLKIRSTKLEDSAMYFCASSREPGGAETQYFGPGTRLLVL.

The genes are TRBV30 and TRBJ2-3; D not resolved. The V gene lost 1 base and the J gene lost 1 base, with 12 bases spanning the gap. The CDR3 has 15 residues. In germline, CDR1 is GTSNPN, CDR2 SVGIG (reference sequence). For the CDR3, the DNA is TGTGCCTGGAGTGGCGGCCTTCTGGGCACAGATACGCAGTATTTT. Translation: CAWSGGLLGTDTQYF.

CDR3 protein: CASSSGSPGEKLFF. The CDR3 coding sequence is TGTGCCAGCAGTTCGGGTAGTCCGGGGGAAAAACTGTTTTTT. This sequence joins TRBV7-2 and TRBJ1-4; D not resolved. Germline V gene sequence: CDR1 SGHTA, CDR2 FQGNSA. V shed 6 bases and J shed 8 bases, with 16 bases lying between them. There are 14 residues in the CDR3.

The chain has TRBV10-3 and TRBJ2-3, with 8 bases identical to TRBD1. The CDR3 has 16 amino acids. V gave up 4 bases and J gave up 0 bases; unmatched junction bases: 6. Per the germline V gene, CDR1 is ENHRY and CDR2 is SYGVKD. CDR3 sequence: CAISVGGQASTDTQYF. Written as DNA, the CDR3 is TGTGCCATCAGTGTGGGGGGACAGGCGAGCACAGATACGCAGTATTTT.